One T cell receptor beta chain is described in this entry. The data belong to a study of control samples from healthy donors and cancer patients. TCRdb keeps only in-frame clones here, not all; method: immunoSEQ multiplex PCR. The sample includes around 7,400 clones, roughly 84% of them seen just once. This CDR3 has 14 residues. Trimming took 9 bases from V and 4 from J; bases not matched to a gene: 11. The germline gives CDR1 MNHEY, CDR2 SVGAGI. Sequences were obtained from PBMCs. The TCR was taken from a man between 65 and 85 years old with lung cancer. This chain connects TRBV6-5 to TRBJ1-2; 7 positions agree with TRBD1. CDR3 sequence (DNA): TGTGCCAGTCTTCGGGGACAGCCACTCTATGGCTACACCTTC. It yields the protein CASLRGQPLYGYTF.